The present T cell receptor beta chain was sequenced within a study of T cell changes during pregnancy in multiple sclerosis. Measured with immunoSEQ multiplex PCR; TCRdb has only the in-frame clones, and not every one. Counted here are under 50,000 clones, less than 95% occurring once; the ten biggest clones make up more than 0.45%. The sample was CD4+ T cells from peripheral blood mononuclear cells, taken in the first trimester of pregnancy. This receptor was taken from a female donor in good health, enrolled as a control in a pregnancy study.

The CDR3 sequence is CSVRGTVDSGANVLTF. CDR3 DNA: TGCAGCGTTAGGGGGACAGTGGACTCTGGGGCCAACGTCCTGACTTTC. The chain combines TRBV29-1 with TRBJ2-6; 7 bases align to TRBD1. CDR1 SQVTM and CDR2 ANQGSEA come from the germline V gene. The CDR3 covers 16 residues. The ends lost 5 bases at V and 0 bases at J; junction bases unmatched: 7.